This T cell receptor (beta chain) derives from a study of radiotherapy plus CTLA-4 blockade in lung cancer. Study-level information: Of all patients, over 15% responded objectively and about 30% showed disease control. Study-level results: Response, reportedly, was best predicted by interferon-beta along with early blood T cell clone dynamics. Tumor-origin TCR clones grew in blood after radiotherapy plus ipilimumab.

Assay used: immunoSEQ multiplex PCR; TCRdb lists only in-frame clones, some missing. The sample lists tens of thousands of clones, 60% to 80% seen once, with roughly 4.7% in the top ten. About this clone: Its antigen is still unknown.

Patients in the study, people with chemo-refractory metastatic non-small-cell lung cancer, received focal radiation plus ipilimumab CTLA-4 blockade. This CDR3 is 12 amino acids long. Losses at the gene ends were 6 bases for V and 7 bases for J; bases not matched to a gene: 6. Germline V gene lookup returns CDR1 MNHNS and CDR2 SASEGT. This clonotype originated in a human donor with non-small cell lung cancer whose response to radiotherapy plus ipilimumab could not be evaluated. This chain connects TRBV6-1 to TRBJ2-7; 7 bases align to TRBD2. Sequencing was performed on peripheral blood, taken from a patient treated with radiotherapy plus ipilimumab. CDR3 DNA sequence: TGTGCCAGCAGCTACCAGCGGGGTGAGCAGTACTTC. It yields the protein CASSYQRGEQYF.